The 29 T cell receptor delta chains given below trace back to one sample, sequenced in a study of Vδ1+ human thymocytes. For these receptors, no antigen is known. Regarding the study as a whole: Highly polyclonal TRG and TRD repertoires with Gaussian CDR3 length distributions appeared in thymus.

The template was reverse-transcribed extracted RNA. Pooled V-gene forward primers with one constant-region reverse primer generated the CDR3 amplicons by multiplex PCR. TCRdb used CATT to re-call clones from the multiplex PCR reads. The table lists approximately 58,000 delta-chain clones, less than 15% of them singletons. Specimen: Vdelta1+ gamma-delta thymocytes from the thymus. Regarding subset: FACS-sorted CD3+ TCRalphabeta- TCRVdelta1+ TCRVdelta2- thymocytes. The source of these receptors is a girl in the first two years of life who had congenital heart surgery.

Only a few counts were recorded for this clone. This chain connects TRDV2 to TRDJ1; 8 bases map to TRDD3. Germline CDR1 GEAIGNYY, CDR2 EKD. Losses at the gene ends were 3 bases for V and 4 bases for J; bases not matched to a gene: 18. This CDR3 comprises 18 residues. The CDR3 here is CACDSTVGDPPLYDKLIF. In nucleotides, the CDR3 is TGTGCCTGTGACTCCACAGTGGGGGATCCCCCCCTCTACGATAAACTCATCTTT.

This clone has more than one count but fewer than ten. The chain couples TRDV1 to TRDJ1; unclear D gene. V was clipped by 4 bases and J by 0 bases, with 24 bases between them. Germline CDR1 is TSWWSYY and CDR2 is QGS. The CDR3 is made up of 19 amino acids. The DNA for the CDR3 is TGTGCTCTTGGGGCCCTAGCCCCCCAAGCCCTCCTGGACACCGATAAACTCATCTTT. It translates to CALGALAPQALLDTDKLIF.

The V gene is TRDV1, the J gene TRDJ1; 10 nucleotides match TRDD3. J was trimmed by 0 bases and V by 5 bases; bases with no gene match: 3. Per the germline V gene, CDR1 is TSWWSYY and CDR2 is QGS. The CDR3 totals 15 residues. CDR3 region: CALGLGGYHTDKLIF. The CDR3 coding sequence is TGTGCTCTTGGGCTTGGGGGATACCACACCGATAAACTCATCTTT.

V and J are TRDV1 and TRDJ1, with 12 bases identical to TRDD3. Germline CDR1 is TSWWSYY and CDR2 is QGS. CDR3 length equals 26 residues. V dropped 0 bases and J dropped 0; count of bases not matched to a gene: 29. The CDR3 region is CALGELELFFPTGGYSSRRYTDKLIF. CDR3 DNA: TGTGCTCTTGGGGAACTAGAGCTTTTCTTTCCCACTGGGGGATACAGTTCCCGACGATACACCGATAAACTCATCTTT.

This clone was detected only a few times. This chain connects TRDV1 to TRDJ1, with unresolved D. CDR3 length: 16 amino acids. The germline V and J ends were trimmed by 2 bases and 0 bases, with 13 bases remaining between them. The V gene's germline CDR1 is TSWWSYY and CDR2 QGS. The CDR3 spells CALGEGRSGNTDKLIF. The DNA for the CDR3 is TGTGCTCTTGGGGAAGGTCGTTCAGGGAACACCGATAAACTCATCTTT.

The chain combines TRDV1 with TRDJ1; 8 bases are shared with TRDD3. Germline V gives CDR1 TSWWSYY, CDR2 QGS. J was trimmed by 8 bases and V by 5 bases; bases with no gene match: 19. The CDR3 has 17 residues. The CDR3 is CALGLRTAKGIPSKLIF. The CDR3 nucleotides read TGTGCTCTTGGGTTGCGCACCGCCAAGGGGATACCATCCAAACTCATCTTT.

By share, this clone counts as medium-sized. Other DNA sequences within the sample encode an identical CDR3. V usage is TRAV29/DV5 and J usage is TRDJ1; D is perhaps TRDD2 (5 bases). Germline CDR1 NSMFDY, CDR2 ISSIKDK. The CDR3 consists of 13 residues. V lost 4 bases to trimming and J lost 10 bases, with 20 bases between them. Here the CDR3 DNA reads TGTGCAGCACCTCCTTCGGTTCACGTTGGACTCATCTTT. This translates into CAAPPSVHVGLIF.

The table lists this clone with a few counts. The J gene is TRDJ1, the V gene TRDV1; 7 bases match TRDD3. With 3 bases clipped from V and 0 bases from J, the junction kept 19 bases outside the gene matches. The CDR3 is 20 amino acids. Germline CDR1 is TSWWSYY and CDR2 is QGS. CDR3 nucleotide sequence: TGTGCTCTTGGGGAGCTACGAACTGGGGTCATACCCCTGTACACCGATAAACTCATCTTT. Translating it yields CALGELRTGVIPLYTDKLIF.

This clone was seen a handful of times. This chain links TRDV1 with TRDJ1; D is unclear. This CDR3 has 17 residues. With 9 bases removed from V and 2 bases from J, the gap between germline ends came to 25 bases. Germline assignment: CDR1 TSWWSYY and CDR2 QGS. The CDR3 nucleotides read TGTGCTCTCCTTACTGCGGGACTTTGGGTCGGGACCGATAAACTCATCTTT. It encodes CALLTAGLWVGTDKLIF.

This chain uses TRDV1 with TRDJ1; possible D gene TRDD3, 5 bases. V lost 4 bases and J lost 4, with 25 bases in between. Germline V CDR1 and CDR2: TSWWSYY, QGS. The CDR3 totals 18 residues. CDR3 amino acids: CALGGVRLAEGGSDKLIF. CDR3 DNA: TGTGCTCTTGGGGGAGTTCGACTAGCTGAGGGGGGCAGCGATAAACTCATCTTT.

The chain carries TRDV1 and TRDJ1, with TRDD3 matching 13 bases. CDR3 size: 18 residues. V shed 4 bases and J 6 bases; nucleotides not matched to a gene: 14. The germline CDR1 and CDR2 sequences are TSWWSYY and QGS. CDR3 loop: CALGVPPHWGIREHKLIF. In nucleotides, the CDR3 is TGTGCTCTTGGGGTACCCCCCCACTGGGGGATACGCGAGCATAAACTCATCTTT.

The chain carries TRDV1 and TRDJ1; TRDD3 might be the D (6 bases). The CDR3 spans 19 residues. V was clipped by 4 bases and J by 3 bases, with 27 bases between them. Looked up from germline, CDR1 is TSWWSYY and CDR2 is QGS. The CDR3: CALGANTGDYDTSADKLIF. CDR3 DNA sequence: TGTGCTCTTGGGGCTAATACGGGGGACTACGACACCAGCGCCGATAAACTCATCTTT.

The table lists this clone with a few counts. The chain combines TRDV1 with TRDJ1, with TRDD3 matching over 10 bases. Germline loops: CDR1 TSWWSYY, CDR2 QGS. CDR3 length: 20 residues. V lost 3 bases and J lost 0; bases outside the gene matches: 16. CDR3 bases: TGTGCTCTTGGGGAGAGACTTCCTACCCACTGGGGGATGTACACCGATAAACTCATCTTT. Translating it yields CALGERLPTHWGMYTDKLIF.

This clone has only a few counts. The chain couples TRDV3 to TRDJ1; TRDD3 aligns across 12 bases. The CDR3 sequence is 16 residues long. Germline lookup yields CDR1 TVYSNPD and CDR2 GDNSRS (reference sequence). V lost 5 bases and J lost 0; bases outside the gene matches: 10. The DNA for the CDR3 is TGTGCCCCTACTGGGGGATACTCTCCGTACACCGATAAACTCATCTTT. It encodes CAPTGGYSPYTDKLIF.

The rearrangement uses TRDV1 and TRDJ1, with 9 bases that match TRDD3. V shed 2 bases, J shed 0 bases, and the junction held 31 bases outside the gene matches. Per the germline V gene, CDR1 is TSWWSYY and CDR2 is QGS. The CDR3 spans 25 residues. The CDR3 nucleotides read TGTGCTCTTGGGGAATTATCCTTCCGACAAAGGGGGTTTGGGGGGATACCCCCCAACACCGATAAACTCATCTTT. This gives the protein CALGELSFRQRGFGGIPPNTDKLIF.

The rearrangement joins TRDV1 to TRDJ1, with 9 bases identical to TRDD3. The CDR3 length is 21 residues. Germline assignment: CDR1 TSWWSYY and CDR2 QGS. The trim removed 2 bases at V and 0 bases at J, leaving 19 bases unmatched. The CDR3 nucleotides are TGTGCTCTTGGGGAAGTTAAAACCAGCTCCTTACTGGGGGAGTACACCGATAAACTCATCTTT. This sequence encodes CALGEVKTSSLLGEYTDKLIF.

J is TRDJ1 and V is TRDV1; 7 bases line up with TRDD3. Germline CDR1 reads TSWWSYY; CDR2 reads QGS. The CDR3 has 20 amino acids. J lost 0 bases, V lost 2 bases, and 18 bases had no gene match. CDR3 nucleotides: TGTGCTCTTGGGGAATCCCGAGGAAGTCGGGGGATCCCGTACACCGATAAACTCATCTTT. Translated, it gives CALGESRGSRGIPYTDKLIF.

The J gene is TRDJ1, the V gene TRDV2; 9 nucleotides match TRDD3. The CDR3 sequence is 19 residues long. Trimming took 3 bases from V and 0 from J; bases not matched to a gene: 16. CDR1 and CDR2 (germline): GEAIGNYY, EKD. CDR3 residues: CACDACPRAGGCNTDKLIF. DNA of the CDR3: TGTGCCTGTGACGCCTGCCCCAGGGCTGGGGGATGCAACACCGATAAACTCATCTTT.

The table lists this clone with a few counts. The chain links TRDV2 to TRDJ3; tentative D call: TRDD3 (6 bases). CDR1 GEAIGNYY and CDR2 EKD come from the germline V gene. CDR3 length: 19 residues. For the CDR3, the DNA is TGTGCAACCGTGGTGGGGGGCCCCGCATCCTCCTGGGACACCCGACAGATGTTTTTC. This codes for CATVVGGPASSWDTRQMFF.

The V call is TRDV1, the J call TRDJ1; TRDD3 aligns across 12 bases. This CDR3 has 22 residues. Trimming cost V 1 base and J 3 bases; bases outside gene matches: 21. CDR1 is TSWWSYY and CDR2 is QGS in the germline V gene. CDR3 in amino acids: CALGERRTSYPLLGDTADKLIF. The CDR3 region has the DNA TGTGCTCTTGGGGAACGCAGGACTTCCTACCCTTTACTGGGGGATACAGCCGATAAACTCATCTTT.

Only a few counts were recorded for this clone. The chain recombines TRDV1 with TRDJ1; D could derive from TRDD1 or TRDD3 (5 bases each). V lost 0 bases to trimming and J lost 3 bases, with 26 bases between them. CDR3 length: 20 amino acids. Germline CDR1 TSWWSYY, CDR2 QGS. The CDR3 sequence is CALGELDNSPSSTGADKLIF. For the CDR3, the DNA is TGTGCTCTTGGGGAACTAGATAATAGCCCCTCAAGTACTGGAGCCGATAAACTCATCTTT.

This clone has just a few counts. The gene calls are TRDV1 and TRDJ1, with TRDD3 identical over 11 bases. CDR1 TSWWSYY and CDR2 QGS come from the germline V gene. The CDR3 runs 20 residues. The V and J ends lost 1 base and 1 base, in that order; junction bases with no gene match: 14. CDR3 in DNA: TGTGCTCTTGGGGAACGGTCGAGCGTGGGGGATACGACGATCACCGATAAACTCATCTTT. Its protein is CALGERSSVGDTTITDKLIF.

This clone has just a few counts. This chain links TRDV1 with TRDJ1, with 9 positions matching TRDD2. This CDR3 is built from 22 residues. With V trimmed by 5 bases and J by 1 base, 26 bases remained unmatched. Germline lookup yields CDR1 TSWWSYY and CDR2 QGS. The CDR3 spells CALGNIPSYHWGPRPATDKLIF. CDR3 nucleotide sequence: TGTGCTCTTGGGAACATTCCTTCCTACCACTGGGGTCCCAGACCAGCCACCGATAAACTCATCTTT.

The chain has TRDV1 and TRDJ1, with 10 nucleotides matching TRDD3. CDR3 size: 18 residues. The V gene end was trimmed by 3 bases and the J gene end by 5 bases; junction bases not matched to a gene: 15. The germline V gene has CDR1 TSWWSYY and CDR2 QGS. CDR3 nucleotide sequence: TGTGCTCTTGGGGAGTCCTACGTTAGGGGGATACGCCCAGATAAACTCATCTTT. Translated, it gives CALGESYVRGIRPDKLIF.

In regard to this clone: The same CDR3 is also encoded by other DNA sequences in this sample. The J gene is TRDJ1, the V gene TRDV1, with D possibly TRDD3 on 5 matching bases. The CDR3 sequence is 16 residues long. Looked up from germline, CDR1 is TSWWSYY and CDR2 is QGS. Trimming took 2 bases from V and 0 from J, leaving 13 bases between them. CDR3 nucleotides: TGTGCTCTTGGGGAATCGCCGGGGGGGTACACCGATAAACTCATCTTT. Translation gives CALGESPGGYTDKLIF.

The chain joins TRDV1 to TRDJ1; TRDD2 matches at 9 bases. The ends lost 1 base at V and 0 bases at J; junction bases unmatched: 15. Germline CDR1 is TSWWSYY and CDR2 is QGS. This CDR3 has 20 amino acids. CDR3 protein: CALGERSFLRVGEYTDKLIF. The CDR3 nucleotides read TGTGCTCTTGGGGAACGATCCTTCCTACGTGTTGGAGAGTACACCGATAAACTCATCTTT.

Only a few counts were recorded for this clone. This chain joins TRDV1 and TRDJ1, with TRDD3 identical over 12 bases. Trimming at V came to 0 bases and at J to 0 bases, leaving 23 bases not matched to a gene. Per germline, CDR1 TSWWSYY and CDR2 QGS. The CDR3 is 24 amino acids. The CDR3 protein is CALGELHTLRYWLGDTSYTDKLIF. CDR3 DNA sequence: TGTGCTCTTGGGGAACTCCACACCCTACGTTATTGGCTGGGGGATACGTCGTACACCGATAAACTCATCTTT.

The rearrangement uses TRDV1 and TRDJ1; D might be TRDD3 (8 bases). V was trimmed by 4 bases and J by 2 bases, leaving 32 bases between them. Looked up from germline, CDR1 is TSWWSYY and CDR2 is QGS. The CDR3 has 21 amino acids. Here the CDR3 DNA reads TGTGCTCTTGGGGGGGTTTCCTACGGTACTGGGGGCTCCACGGGGACCGATAAACTCATCTTT. Translating it yields CALGGVSYGTGGSTGTDKLIF.

The chain uses TRDV1 and TRDJ1, with 10 bases matching TRDD3. The germline CDR1 and CDR2 sequences are TSWWSYY and QGS. The J segment lost 3 bases and the V segment lost 5 bases, leaving 9 bases of the junction unmatched. There are 16 residues in the CDR3. The CDR3 loop reads CALGKWGILESDKLIF. DNA for the CDR3: TGTGCTCTTGGGAAGTGGGGGATACTTGAGTCCGATAAACTCATCTTT.